Listed below are T cell receptor beta chains from one sample, sequenced in a study of T cell repertoires in cytomegalovirus infection. TCRdb processed the reads anew with MiXCR; each CDR3 protein has one entry. The table has hundreds of thousands of distinct CDR3 sequences, 24% seen once; the top ten hold less than 9.5%. Sequencing was performed on CD8+ T cells from PBMCs. Every receptor here comes from a human donor in good health (CMV status not recorded). Some clones in this sample may be carry-over from other donors' samples. The CDR3 runs from the conserved cysteine through the conserved F or W. A D gene is named only where the DNA matches it firmly. Clone size appears in some rows only: once, few, many, or a class for an expanded clone.

j_gene: TRBJ2-1
abundance: -
v_gene: TRBV6-2/TRBV6-3
d_gene: -
CDR3aa: CASSYEGGSLNEQFF
CDR3nt: TGTGCCAGCAGTTACGAGGGGGGGAGCCTCAATGAGCAGTTCTTC

j_gene: TRBJ2-5
abundance: -
v_gene: TRBV7-8
d_gene: -
CDR3aa: CASRQGLGETQYF
CDR3nt: TGTGCCAGCAGACAGGGTTTGGGAGAGACCCAGTACTTC

j_gene: TRBJ2-1
abundance: many
v_gene: TRBV7-2
d_gene: -
CDR3aa: CASNPGGLDEQFF
CDR3nt: TGTGCCAGCAACCCCGGGGGGCTCGATGAGCAGTTCTTC

j_gene: TRBJ2-7
abundance: -
v_gene: TRBV3-1
d_gene: -
CDR3aa: CASSQGIGGFSYEQYF
CDR3nt: TGTGCCAGCAGCCAAGGTATCGGGGGTTTCTCCTACGAGCAGTACTTC

j_gene: TRBJ2-1
abundance: -
v_gene: TRBV12-3/TRBV12-4
d_gene: -
CDR3aa: CASTIPGLAEYNEQFF
CDR3nt: TGTGCCAGCACCATACCGGGACTCGCCGAATACAATGAGCAGTTCTTC

j_gene: TRBJ2-1
abundance: few
v_gene: TRBV6-2/TRBV6-3
d_gene: -
CDR3aa: CASSYLFSNEQFF
CDR3nt: TGTGCCAGCAGTTACCTTTTCAGCAATGAGCAGTTCTTC

j_gene: TRBJ2-7
abundance: many
v_gene: TRBV12-3/TRBV12-4
d_gene: -
CDR3aa: CASSSEAYEQYF
CDR3nt: TGTGCCAGCAGCTCCGAAGCCTACGAGCAGTACTTC

j_gene: TRBJ2-1
abundance: few
v_gene: TRBV14
d_gene: TRBD1
CDR3aa: CASSLAPGQGKHEQFF
CDR3nt: TGTGCCAGCAGCCTCGCCCCGGGACAGGGCAAGCATGAGCAGTTCTTC

j_gene: TRBJ1-6
abundance: -
v_gene: TRBV19
d_gene: TRBD1
CDR3aa: CASSILGHQGDSPLHF
CDR3nt: TGTGCCAGTAGTATTCTCGGACACCAGGGGGATTCACCCCTCCACTTT

j_gene: TRBJ2-2
abundance: few
v_gene: TRBV4-2
d_gene: TRBD2
CDR3aa: CASSQTSDERELFF
CDR3nt: TGTGCCAGCAGCCAGACTAGCGATGAAAGGGAGCTGTTTTTT

j_gene: TRBJ2-3
abundance: -
v_gene: TRBV6-4
d_gene: -
CDR3aa: CASSVLPSDGDTQYF
CDR3nt: TGTGCCAGCAGTGTGTTGCCGTCCGATGGGGATACGCAGTATTTT

j_gene: TRBJ1-5
abundance: -
v_gene: TRBV6-6
d_gene: -
CDR3aa: CASSRQSENQPQHF
CDR3nt: TGTGCCAGCAGTCGACAGTCCGAAAATCAGCCCCAGCATTTT

j_gene: TRBJ2-7
abundance: -
v_gene: TRBV6-6
d_gene: TRBD2
CDR3aa: CASSSLQAGGGGEQYF
CDR3nt: TGTGCCAGCAGTTCACTCCAAGCGGGGGGGGGCGGCGAGCAGTACTTC

j_gene: TRBJ2-1
abundance: few
v_gene: TRBV6-2/TRBV6-3
d_gene: -
CDR3aa: CASSYEFSYNEQFF
CDR3nt: TGTGCCAGCAGTTACGAGTTCTCCTACAATGAGCAGTTCTTC

j_gene: TRBJ2-1
abundance: few
v_gene: TRBV19
d_gene: -
CDR3aa: CASSPGLTFNNEQFF
CDR3nt: TGTGCCAGTAGTCCGGGACTCACCTTCAACAATGAGCAGTTCTTC

j_gene: TRBJ2-6
abundance: few
v_gene: TRBV29-1
d_gene: -
CDR3aa: CSVESGALSGANVLTF
CDR3nt: TGCAGCGTTGAGTCAGGGGCTTTGTCTGGGGCCAACGTCCTGACTTTC

j_gene: TRBJ2-2
abundance: few
v_gene: TRBV13
d_gene: TRBD1
CDR3aa: CASSARGFANTGELFF
CDR3nt: TGTGCCAGCAGCGCCAGGGGGTTCGCGAACACCGGGGAGCTGTTTTTT

j_gene: TRBJ2-7
abundance: many
v_gene: TRBV7-8
d_gene: TRBD1
CDR3aa: CASGQGASYEQYF
CDR3nt: TGTGCCAGTGGACAGGGGGCTTCCTACGAGCAGTACTTC

j_gene: TRBJ1-6
abundance: few
v_gene: TRBV18
d_gene: -
CDR3aa: CATTPSSYNSPLHF
CDR3nt: TGTGCCACCACCCCGAGCTCCTATAATTCACCCCTCCACTTT

j_gene: TRBJ1-2
abundance: -
v_gene: TRBV7-9
d_gene: -
CDR3aa: CASSSNGINYGYTF
CDR3nt: TGTGCCAGCAGCTCTAACGGAATTAACTATGGCTACACCTTC

j_gene: TRBJ2-3
abundance: -
v_gene: TRBV12-3/TRBV12-4
d_gene: TRBD1
CDR3aa: CASLLGTGEGLGTQYF
CDR3nt: TGTGCCAGTCTTCTCGGGACAGGGGAAGGGTTAGGTACGCAGTATTTT

j_gene: TRBJ2-1
abundance: few
v_gene: TRBV5-4
d_gene: -
CDR3aa: CASSLGVVLSGEQFF
CDR3nt: TGTGCCAGCAGCTTGGGGGTGGTTTTGAGTGGTGAGCAGTTCTTC

j_gene: TRBJ1-5
abundance: -
v_gene: TRBV20-1
d_gene: -
CDR3aa: CSARSAPGNQPQHF
CDR3nt: TGCAGTGCTAGATCCGCCCCGGGAAATCAGCCCCAGCATTTT

j_gene: TRBJ2-2
abundance: many
v_gene: TRBV12-3/TRBV12-4
d_gene: -
CDR3aa: CASSQNGELFF
CDR3nt: TGTGCCAGCAGCCAAAATGGGGAGCTGTTTTTT

j_gene: TRBJ1-2
abundance: few
v_gene: TRBV2
d_gene: TRBD1
CDR3aa: CASSDPRRGANYGYTF
CDR3nt: TGTGCCAGCAGTGACCCGCGCAGGGGGGCTAACTATGGCTACACCTTC

j_gene: TRBJ1-1
abundance: many
v_gene: TRBV7-6
d_gene: -
CDR3aa: CASSLNPPNTEAFF
CDR3nt: TGTGCCAGCAGCTTGAACCCACCGAACACTGAAGCTTTCTTT

j_gene: TRBJ1-1
abundance: many
v_gene: TRBV7-9
d_gene: -
CDR3aa: CASRPGHLNTEAFF
CDR3nt: TGTGCCAGCAGGCCGGGACATTTGAACACTGAAGCTTTCTTT

j_gene: TRBJ2-1
abundance: -
v_gene: TRBV9
d_gene: TRBD2
CDR3aa: CASSGAGGGPLDEQFF
CDR3nt: TGTGCCAGCAGCGGCGCCGGGGGGGGCCCCCTCGATGAGCAGTTCTTC

j_gene: TRBJ1-2
abundance: many
v_gene: TRBV28
d_gene: -
CDR3aa: CASSFHPLSGGLSGYTF
CDR3nt: TGTGCCAGCAGTTTTCACCCCCTGTCGGGGGGGTTAAGTGGCTACACCTTC

j_gene: TRBJ2-3
abundance: -
v_gene: TRBV12-3/TRBV12-4
d_gene: -
CDR3aa: CASSFGDGTDTQYF
CDR3nt: TGTGCCAGCAGTTTCGGAGATGGCACAGATACGCAGTATTTT

j_gene: TRBJ2-1
abundance: many
v_gene: TRBV7-9
d_gene: -
CDR3aa: CASKSSSYNEQFF
CDR3nt: TGTGCCAGCAAAAGCAGCTCCTACAATGAGCAGTTCTTC

j_gene: TRBJ2-2
abundance: many
v_gene: TRBV4-2
d_gene: -
CDR3aa: CASSQSSPNTGELFF
CDR3nt: TGTGCCAGCAGCCAATCGAGCCCTAACACCGGGGAGCTGTTTTTT

j_gene: TRBJ2-3
abundance: -
v_gene: TRBV6-6
d_gene: TRBD1
CDR3aa: CASSYLNRGRADTQYF
CDR3nt: TGTGCCAGCAGTTACTTAAACAGGGGGCGGGCAGATACGCAGTATTTT

j_gene: TRBJ2-5
abundance: few
v_gene: TRBV28
d_gene: -
CDR3aa: CASSFYGRAETQYF
CDR3nt: TGTGCCAGCAGTTTTTACGGCAGGGCGGAGACCCAGTACTTC

j_gene: TRBJ1-2
abundance: -
v_gene: TRBV6-4
d_gene: -
CDR3aa: CASSEGFGYTF
CDR3nt: TGTGCCAGCAGTGAGGGGTTTGGCTACACCTTC

j_gene: TRBJ2-3
abundance: many
v_gene: TRBV7-2
d_gene: -
CDR3aa: CASSLGDTYTDTQYF
CDR3nt: TGTGCCAGCAGCTTGGGGGACACCTACACAGATACGCAGTATTTT

j_gene: TRBJ1-1
abundance: once
v_gene: TRBV6-2/TRBV6-3
d_gene: -
CDR3aa: CTSSLSGENTEAFF
CDR3nt: TGTACCAGCAGCCTTTCAGGGGAGAACACTGAAGCTTTCTTT

j_gene: TRBJ2-3
abundance: few
v_gene: TRBV10-3
d_gene: TRBD1
CDR3aa: CAISDPRQGAGDTQYF
CDR3nt: TGTGCCATCAGTGACCCGCGGCAGGGGGCGGGAGATACGCAGTATTTT

j_gene: TRBJ2-7
abundance: -
v_gene: TRBV7-9
d_gene: -
CDR3aa: CASSVQYEQYF
CDR3nt: TGTGCCAGCAGCGTCCAATACGAGCAGTACTTC

j_gene: TRBJ2-6
abundance: few
v_gene: TRBV2
d_gene: TRBD1
CDR3aa: CASRVMAPGQNSGTNVLTF
CDR3nt: TGTGCCAGCCGGGTAATGGCCCCGGGACAGAACTCTGGGACCAACGTCCTGACTTTC

j_gene: TRBJ2-1
abundance: -
v_gene: TRBV10-3
d_gene: -
CDR3aa: CAIREEGSGSYNEQFF
CDR3nt: TGTGCCATCAGGGAGGAGGGCTCGGGCTCCTACAATGAGCAGTTCTTC

j_gene: TRBJ1-1
abundance: few
v_gene: TRBV19
d_gene: TRBD1
CDR3aa: CASSSGRGSPEAFF
CDR3nt: TGTGCCAGTAGTAGTGGCAGGGGGTCCCCTGAAGCTTTCTTT

j_gene: TRBJ2-1
abundance: -
v_gene: TRBV28
d_gene: -
CDR3aa: CASSLTPDSVDEQFF
CDR3nt: TGTGCCAGCAGTTTAACCCCGGACAGTGTCGATGAGCAGTTCTTC

j_gene: TRBJ1-5
abundance: -
v_gene: TRBV13
d_gene: -
CDR3aa: CASSLRGAIDQPQHF
CDR3nt: TGTGCCAGCAGCTTACGAGGGGCCATTGATCAGCCCCAGCATTTT

j_gene: TRBJ2-7
abundance: few
v_gene: TRBV6-5
d_gene: -
CDR3aa: CASSYSGTPYEQYF
CDR3nt: TGTGCCAGCAGTTACTCTGGCACGCCCTACGAGCAGTACTTC

j_gene: TRBJ1-1
abundance: -
v_gene: TRBV19
d_gene: -
CDR3aa: CASSMGTPNTEAFF
CDR3nt: TGTGCCAGTAGTATGGGGACACCGAACACTGAAGCTTTCTTT

j_gene: TRBJ2-1
abundance: -
v_gene: TRBV7-9
d_gene: TRBD1
CDR3aa: CASSSGQRPEDNEQFF
CDR3nt: TGTGCCAGCAGCTCGGGACAGAGGCCGGAGGACAATGAGCAGTTCTTC

j_gene: TRBJ2-7
abundance: few
v_gene: TRBV5-1
d_gene: -
CDR3aa: CASSLVGSPYEQYF
CDR3nt: TGCGCCAGCAGCTTGGTAGGCAGCCCCTACGAGCAGTACTTC

j_gene: TRBJ2-1
abundance: -
v_gene: TRBV29-1
d_gene: -
CDR3aa: CSVGLNIYNEQFF
CDR3nt: TGCAGCGTGGGACTTAACATCTACAATGAGCAGTTCTTC

j_gene: TRBJ2-3
abundance: -
v_gene: TRBV7-7
d_gene: -
CDR3aa: CASSLARGATDTQYF
CDR3nt: TGTGCTAGCAGCTTAGCAAGAGGGGCTACAGATACGCAGTATTTT

j_gene: TRBJ2-1
abundance: many
v_gene: TRBV7-2
d_gene: TRBD2
CDR3aa: CASSFGLAGYEQFF
CDR3nt: TGTGCCAGCAGCTTTGGACTAGCGGGGTATGAGCAGTTCTTC

j_gene: TRBJ2-1
abundance: many
v_gene: TRBV7-2
d_gene: TRBD2
CDR3aa: CASSPGLVSDNEQFF
CDR3nt: TGTGCCAGCAGCCCGGGACTAGTATCAGACAATGAGCAGTTCTTC

j_gene: TRBJ2-2
abundance: -
v_gene: TRBV19
d_gene: -
CDR3aa: CASSIEYTGELFF
CDR3nt: TGTGCCAGTAGTATAGAGTACACCGGGGAACTGTTTTTT

j_gene: TRBJ2-7
abundance: -
v_gene: TRBV20-1
d_gene: TRBD1
CDR3aa: CSARGEQGYPSYEQYF
CDR3nt: TGCAGTGCTAGAGGGGAACAGGGGTACCCATCCTACGAGCAGTACTTC